The rows below give T cell receptor beta chains drawn from one sample of a study of T cell responses to AZD1222 COVID-19 vaccine. Using immunoSEQ multiplex PCR, the repertoire was profiled, and TCRdb retains in-frame clones only, with some absent. The sample carries about 130,000 clones, 70% to 90% recorded once. The sample here was peripheral blood, taken on day 0 of AZD1222 vaccination. The receptors here all came from an adult in good health. Both conserved end residues are part of each CDR3.

>TRBV7-2
CASSPLVGGSKQETQYF
>TRBV7-8
CASRKGTAMNTEAFF
>TRBV7-9
CASSLVHASYGYTF
>TRBV7-2
CASSSGPANEQFF
>TRBV6-1
CASSEIRDNYGYTF
>TRBV7-9
CASSPDKMNTEAFF
>TRBV19
CASSILGTGANSPLHF
>TRBV24-1
CATSDPRAGWEFQYF
>TRBV6-5
CASRQQGFSGNTIYF
>TRBV6-6
CASSYLAGSGQETQYF
>TRBV5-6
CASSSGRRGFTGGYEQYF
>TRBV18
CASSPAEFLSHNEQFF
>TRBV7-3
CASSLTGSGGTDTQYF
>TRBV29-1
CSVEGGGETQYF
>TRBV19
CASSASRQASGANVLTF
>TRBV6-2/TRBV6-3
CASSRDRASSYEQYF
>TRBV5-5
CASSLATRAVPWKKLFF
>TRBV5-1
CASADASGAQETQYF
>TRBV19
CASSFLGYEQYF
>TRBV7-2
CASSPGQTNYGYTF